The rows below give T cell receptor beta chains drawn from one sample of a study of response to subunit inactivated influenza vaccine. One entry per CDR3 protein, called by TCRdb with MiXCR from the RT-PCR reads. The data hold about 190,000 distinct CDR3 sequences, with roughly an eighth observed a single time. The sample consisted of CD8+ T cells sorted from PBMCs, taken more than 4 days after vaccination. The source is a man in his fifties who received an inactivated influenza vaccine. Each CDR3 is given with its conserved first and last residue. The order of the fields is clone size, J gene, D gene, V gene, CDR3 protein, CDR3 DNA. D genes are given only for firm matches. The size entry is marked missing in some rows and otherwise reads once, few, many or a size class.

>few|TRBJ2-7|-|TRBV5-5
CASSLEWANSYEQYF
TGTGCCAGCAGCTTGGAATGGGCCAATTCCTACGAGCAGTACTTC
>many|TRBJ2-3|-|TRBV6-1
CASAGGRTDTQYF
TGTGCCAGCGCAGGGGGGCGCACAGATACGCAGTATTTT
>few|TRBJ2-1|-|TRBV20-1
CSALKSGEQFF
TGCAGTGCCCTTAAATCTGGCGAGCAGTTCTTC
>many|TRBJ2-3|TRBD2|TRBV12-3/TRBV12-4
CASSLSGGADTQYF
TGTGCCAGCAGTCTGAGCGGGGGGGCAGATACGCAGTATTTT
>-|TRBJ2-7|-|TRBV15
CATGKRGSSYEQYF
TGTGCCACGGGAAAGCGAGGTAGCTCCTACGAGCAGTACTTC
>few|TRBJ2-7|TRBD1|TRBV27
CASSFSTGGNEQYF
TGTGCCAGCAGTTTTTCAACAGGGGGAAACGAGCAGTACTTC
>few|TRBJ2-7|-|TRBV5-6
CASSIGRYSYEQYF
TGTGCCAGCAGCATAGGACGGTATTCCTACGAGCAGTACTTC
>few|TRBJ1-3|TRBD1|TRBV3-1
CASSQDPEGANGNTIYF
TGTGCCAGCAGCCAAGATCCCGAGGGGGCAAATGGAAACACCATATATTTT
>-|TRBJ2-1|-|TRBV29-1
CSVPGTPPSYIEQFF
TGCAGCGTTCCCGGGACTCCCCCCTCTTACATTGAGCAGTTCTTC
>-|TRBJ2-7|-|TRBV3-1
CASSQDLTRGSSYEQYF
TGTGCCAGCAGCCAAGATCTTACACGGGGGAGCTCCTACGAGCAGTACTTC
>-|TRBJ1-4|-|TRBV28
CASSLEQKHATNEKLFF
TGTGCCAGCAGTTTAGAGCAGAAGCATGCAACTAATGAAAAACTGTTTTTT
>few|TRBJ1-2|-|TRBV28
CASSRPWTDLRGYTF
TGTGCCAGCAGTCGACCCTGGACGGACCTTCGAGGCTACACCTTC
>few|TRBJ2-7|TRBD1|TRBV28
CASSLYKIGGQGLTYEQYF
TGTGCCAGCAGTTTATATAAGATCGGGGGACAGGGCCTGACCTACGAGCAGTACTTC
>few|TRBJ2-1|TRBD1|TRBV6-9
CASSSRRQGGYNEQFF
TGTGCCAGCAGTTCCCGGCGACAGGGCGGCTACAATGAGCAGTTCTTC
>many|TRBJ1-1|TRBD1|TRBV5-6
CASSSGTGYTEAFF
TGTGCCAGCAGCTCTGGGACAGGCTACACCGAAGCTTTCTTT
>-|TRBJ2-1|-|TRBV9
CASSVAGNEQFF
TGTGCCAGCAGCGTGGCGGGCAATGAGCAGTTCTTC
>few|TRBJ2-1|-|TRBV4-1
CASSQDPDSSYNEQFF
TGCGCCAGCAGCCAAGATCCGGACAGCTCCTACAATGAGCAGTTCTTC
>few|TRBJ2-3|-|TRBV7-9
CASSRISGPSTDTQYF
TGTGCCAGCAGCCGAATAAGCGGCCCTAGCACAGATACGCAGTATTTT
>many|TRBJ2-1|TRBD2|TRBV11-2
CASSLEGGFSGRASPLYNEQFF
TGTGCCAGCAGCTTAGAAGGAGGGTTTAGCGGGAGGGCCTCACCCCTGTACAATGAGCAGTTCTTC
>-|TRBJ2-5|-|TRBV7-9
CASSLASSRETQYF
TGTGCCAGCAGCTTAGCTAGCTCCCGAGAGACCCAGTACTTC
>-|TRBJ2-3|TRBD2|TRBV7-8
CASSLPGTSGRGIDTQYF
TGTGCCAGCAGCCTCCCAGGGACTAGCGGGAGGGGGATAGATACGCAGTATTTT
>-|TRBJ2-7|-|TRBV20-1
CSARDFTGGDYEQYF
TGCAGTGCTAGAGACTTCACGGGGGGCGACTACGAGCAGTACTTC
>-|TRBJ2-7|TRBD1|TRBV29-1
CSAKRTGHEQYF
TGCAGCGCTAAGCGGACAGGCCACGAGCAGTACTTC
>-|TRBJ2-2|TRBD2|TRBV28
CASSSRTSGRSGTGELFF
TGTGCCAGCAGTTCCCGGACTAGCGGGAGGTCGGGCACCGGGGAGCTGTTTTTT
>-|TRBJ2-7|TRBD1|TRBV28
CASSLSPGTGSDEQYF
TGTGCCAGCAGTTTATCCCCCGGGACAGGGTCGGACGAGCAGTACTTC
>few|TRBJ1-5|-|TRBV6-2/TRBV6-3
CASSYVGRVQPQHF
TGTGCCAGCAGTTACGTTGGGAGGGTTCAGCCCCAGCATTTT
>few|TRBJ2-1|TRBD1|TRBV7-3
CASSLIGQGDNEQFF
TGTGCCAGCAGCTTAATCGGCCAGGGGGACAATGAGCAGTTCTTC
>-|TRBJ2-3|-|TRBV7-2
CASSLFPHGASTDTQYF
TGTGCCAGCAGCTTATTTCCCCACGGGGCTAGCACAGATACGCAGTATTTT
>-|TRBJ2-7|-|TRBV28
CATSAMTGNDEQYF
TGTGCCACCTCAGCCATGACAGGCAACGATGAGCAGTACTTC
>-|TRBJ1-1|-|TRBV4-1
CASSHLGTAEAFF
TGCGCCAGCAGCCACCTCGGCACGGCCGAAGCTTTCTTT
>-|TRBJ2-1|-|TRBV7-9
CASSLDAAGSSYNEQFF
TGTGCCAGCAGCTTAGACGCGGCGGGGTCCTCCTACAATGAGCAGTTCTTC
>-|TRBJ2-7|-|TRBV7-6
CASSTFDRRYEQYF
TGTGCCAGCAGCACCTTCGACAGACGCTACGAGCAGTACTTC
>few|TRBJ2-7|-|TRBV20-1
CSASLRADEQYF
TGCAGTGCTAGTCTCCGGGCTGACGAGCAGTACTTC
>few|TRBJ2-7|-|TRBV7-9
CASSFRDYEQYF
TGTGCCAGCAGCTTCAGGGATTACGAGCAGTACTTC
>-|TRBJ1-2|-|TRBV4-3
CASSQDLAGSNGYTF
TGCGCCAGCAGCCAAGATTTGGCAGGGAGTAACGGCTACACCTTC
>-|TRBJ2-7|TRBD1|TRBV30
CAWGTGTGLYEQYF
TGTGCCTGGGGAACCGGGACAGGGTTGTACGAGCAGTACTTC
>-|TRBJ1-2|-|TRBV5-1
CASSLDSTTRNYGYTF
TGCGCCAGCAGCTTGGACAGCACCACTAGGAACTATGGCTACACCTTC
>-|TRBJ2-3|TRBD2|TRBV4-3
CASSRARLAGVTDTQYF
TGCGCCAGCAGCCGGGCTCGACTAGCGGGGGTCACAGATACGCAGTATTTT
>many|TRBJ2-3|-|TRBV6-2/TRBV6-3
CASSYLGVDTQYF
TGTGCCAGCAGTTACCTCGGCGTGGATACGCAGTATTTT
>-|TRBJ2-5|-|TRBV7-9
CASSLDSLQETQYF
TGTGCCAGCAGCCTGGACAGTCTCCAAGAGACCCAGTACTTC
>-|TRBJ1-1|-|TRBV5-1
CASSLGREAFF
TGCGCCAGCAGCTTAGGCAGGGAAGCTTTCTTT